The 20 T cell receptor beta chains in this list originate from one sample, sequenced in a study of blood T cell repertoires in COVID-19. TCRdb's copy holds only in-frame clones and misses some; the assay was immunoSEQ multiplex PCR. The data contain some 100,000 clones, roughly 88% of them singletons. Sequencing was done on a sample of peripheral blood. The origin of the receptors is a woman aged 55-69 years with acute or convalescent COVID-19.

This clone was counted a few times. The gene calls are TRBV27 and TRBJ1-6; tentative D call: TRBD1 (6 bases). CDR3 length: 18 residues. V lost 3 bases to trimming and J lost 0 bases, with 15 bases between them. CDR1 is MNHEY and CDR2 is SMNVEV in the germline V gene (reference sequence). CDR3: CASSFQGRGLSYNSPLHF. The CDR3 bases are TGTGCCAGCAGTTTTCAGGGGAGAGGTCTCTCCTATAATTCACCCCTCCACTTT.

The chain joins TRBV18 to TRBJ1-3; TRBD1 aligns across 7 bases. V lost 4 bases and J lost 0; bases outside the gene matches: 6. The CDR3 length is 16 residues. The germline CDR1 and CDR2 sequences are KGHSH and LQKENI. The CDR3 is CASSLRQGDSGNTIYF. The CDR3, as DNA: TGTGCCAGCTCACTGAGACAGGGAGACTCTGGAAACACCATATATTTT.

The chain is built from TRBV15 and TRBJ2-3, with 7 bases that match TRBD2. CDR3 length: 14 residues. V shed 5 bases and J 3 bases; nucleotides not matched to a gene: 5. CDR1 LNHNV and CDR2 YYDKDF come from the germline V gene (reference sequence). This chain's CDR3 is CATSSGLVTDTQYF. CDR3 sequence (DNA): TGTGCCACCAGCTCAGGACTAGTTACAGATACGCAGTATTTT.

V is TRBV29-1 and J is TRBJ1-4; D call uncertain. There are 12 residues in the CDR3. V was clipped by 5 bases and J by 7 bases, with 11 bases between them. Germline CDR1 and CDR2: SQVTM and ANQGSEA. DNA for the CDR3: TGCAGCGTTTCGGGGAGAAGTGAAAAACTGTTTTTT. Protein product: CSVSGRSEKLFF.

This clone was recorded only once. CDR3 sequence: CASSENPGGNSPLHF. The CDR3, as DNA: TGTGCCAGCAGTGAAAACCCGGGAGGTAATTCACCCCTCCACTTT. The V call is TRBV6-1, the J call TRBJ1-6, with D hard to call. Germline CDR1 is MNHNS and CDR2 is SASEGT. Trimming pared 2 bases from V and 6 bases from J, leaving 11 bases between. The CDR3 loop spans 15 amino acids.

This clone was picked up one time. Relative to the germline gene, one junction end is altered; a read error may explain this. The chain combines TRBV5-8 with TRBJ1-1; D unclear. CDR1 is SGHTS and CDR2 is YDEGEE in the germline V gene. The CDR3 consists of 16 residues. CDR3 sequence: CASSLGGRPGNTEAFF. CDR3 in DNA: TGTGCCAGCAGTTTGGGAGGTCGCCCCGGGAACACTGAAGCTTTCTTT.

The chain's CDR3 is CASTYGPSSGKLFF. The CDR3 DNA is TGTGCCAGCACTTACGGTCCTTCGTCGGGAAAACTGTTTTTT. V is TRBV28 and J is TRBJ1-4; D is unresolved. CDR1 is MDHEN and CDR2 is SYDVKM in the germline V gene. V lost 7 bases and J lost 10, with 19 bases in between. The CDR3 contains 14 residues.

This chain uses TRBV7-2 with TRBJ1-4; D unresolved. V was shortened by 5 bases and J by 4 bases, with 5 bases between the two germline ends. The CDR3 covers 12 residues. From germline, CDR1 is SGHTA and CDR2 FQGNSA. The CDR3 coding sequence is TGTGCCAGCAGCCGGTTTAATGAAAAACTGTTTTTT. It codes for CASSRFNEKLFF.

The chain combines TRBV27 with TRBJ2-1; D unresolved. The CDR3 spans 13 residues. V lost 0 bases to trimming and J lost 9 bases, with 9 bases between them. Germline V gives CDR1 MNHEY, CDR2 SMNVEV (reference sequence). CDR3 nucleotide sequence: TGTGCCAGCAGTTTATCCCTTCTAGGTGAGCAGTTCTTC. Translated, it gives CASSLSLLGEQFF.

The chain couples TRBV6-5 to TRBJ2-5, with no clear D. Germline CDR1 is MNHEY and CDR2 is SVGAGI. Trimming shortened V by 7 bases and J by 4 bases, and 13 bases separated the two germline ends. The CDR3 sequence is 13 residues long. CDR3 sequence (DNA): TGTGCCAGCACCGGGTTGAATGGAGAGACCCAGTACTTC. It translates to CASTGLNGETQYF.

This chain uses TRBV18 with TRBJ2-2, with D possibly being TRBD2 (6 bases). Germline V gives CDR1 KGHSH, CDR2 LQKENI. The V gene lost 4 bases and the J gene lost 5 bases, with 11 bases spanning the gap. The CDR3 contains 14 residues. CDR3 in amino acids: CASSRGTQTGELFF. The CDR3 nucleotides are TGTGCCAGCTCACGCGGGACCCAAACCGGGGAGCTGTTTTTT.

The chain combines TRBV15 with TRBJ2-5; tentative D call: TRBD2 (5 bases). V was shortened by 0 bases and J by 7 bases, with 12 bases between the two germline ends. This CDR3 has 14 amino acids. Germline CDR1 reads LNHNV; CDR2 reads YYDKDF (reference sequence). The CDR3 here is CATSRDPTAGTQYF. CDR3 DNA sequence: TGTGCCACCAGCAGAGACCCCACCGCGGGGACCCAGTACTTC.

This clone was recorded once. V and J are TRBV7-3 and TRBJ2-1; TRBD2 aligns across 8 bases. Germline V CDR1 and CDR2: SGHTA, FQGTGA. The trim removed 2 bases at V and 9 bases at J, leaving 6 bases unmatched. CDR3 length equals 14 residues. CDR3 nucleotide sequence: TGTGCCAGCAGCTTACTCGGACTAGCCGGTGAGCAGTTCTTC. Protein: CASSLLGLAGEQFF.

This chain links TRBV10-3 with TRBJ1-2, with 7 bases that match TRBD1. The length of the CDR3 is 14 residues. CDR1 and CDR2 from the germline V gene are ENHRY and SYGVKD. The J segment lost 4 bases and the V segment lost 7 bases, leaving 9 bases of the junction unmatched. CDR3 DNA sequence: TGTGCCATCAAATCCGGGACAGAATCCTATGGCTACACCTTC. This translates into CAIKSGTESYGYTF.

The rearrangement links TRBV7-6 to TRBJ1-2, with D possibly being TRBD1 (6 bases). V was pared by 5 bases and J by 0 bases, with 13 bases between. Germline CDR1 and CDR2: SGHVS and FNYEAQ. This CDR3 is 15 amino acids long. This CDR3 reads CASSERDTSNYGYTF. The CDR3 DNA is TGTGCCAGCAGCGAGCGGGACACTTCTAACTATGGCTACACCTTC.

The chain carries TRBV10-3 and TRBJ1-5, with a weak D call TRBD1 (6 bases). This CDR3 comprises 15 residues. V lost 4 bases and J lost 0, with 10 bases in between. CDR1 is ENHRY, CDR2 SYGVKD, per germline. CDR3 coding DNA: TGTGCCATCAGTGTAGCAGGGGATAGCAATCAGCCCCAGCATTTT. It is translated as CAISVAGDSNQPQHF.

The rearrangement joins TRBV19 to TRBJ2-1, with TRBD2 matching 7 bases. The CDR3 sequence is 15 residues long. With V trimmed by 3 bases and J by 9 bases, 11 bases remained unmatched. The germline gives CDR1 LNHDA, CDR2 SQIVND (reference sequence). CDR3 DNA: TGTGCCAGTAGTATTAAGACTAGTTGGGAGGGTGAGCAGTTCTTC. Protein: CASSIKTSWEGEQFF.

CDR3 sequence reads: CASSFISGTSGHNEQFF. Here the CDR3 DNA reads TGTGCCAGCAGTTTTATTTCGGGGACTAGCGGCCACAATGAGCAGTTCTTC. The V and J genes are TRBV28 and TRBJ2-1; 11 bases match TRBD2. CDR1 and CDR2 from the germline V gene are MDHEN and SYDVKM. Losses at the gene ends were 3 bases for V and 5 bases for J; bases not matched to a gene: 9. The CDR3 is 17 residues long.

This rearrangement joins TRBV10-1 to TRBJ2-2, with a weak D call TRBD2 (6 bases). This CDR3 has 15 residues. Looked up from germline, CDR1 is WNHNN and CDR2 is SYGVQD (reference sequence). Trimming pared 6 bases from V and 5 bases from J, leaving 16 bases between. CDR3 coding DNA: TGCGCCAGCAGCCTGAGAAGGGCGGGAACCGGGGAGCTGTTTTTT. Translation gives CASSLRRAGTGELFF.

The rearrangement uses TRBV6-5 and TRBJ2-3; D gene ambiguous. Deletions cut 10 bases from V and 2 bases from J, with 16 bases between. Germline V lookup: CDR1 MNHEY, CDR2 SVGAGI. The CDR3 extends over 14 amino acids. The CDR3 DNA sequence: TGTGCCATTAGCTTGGCCCCCCACACAGATACGCAGTATTTT. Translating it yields CAISLAPHTDTQYF.